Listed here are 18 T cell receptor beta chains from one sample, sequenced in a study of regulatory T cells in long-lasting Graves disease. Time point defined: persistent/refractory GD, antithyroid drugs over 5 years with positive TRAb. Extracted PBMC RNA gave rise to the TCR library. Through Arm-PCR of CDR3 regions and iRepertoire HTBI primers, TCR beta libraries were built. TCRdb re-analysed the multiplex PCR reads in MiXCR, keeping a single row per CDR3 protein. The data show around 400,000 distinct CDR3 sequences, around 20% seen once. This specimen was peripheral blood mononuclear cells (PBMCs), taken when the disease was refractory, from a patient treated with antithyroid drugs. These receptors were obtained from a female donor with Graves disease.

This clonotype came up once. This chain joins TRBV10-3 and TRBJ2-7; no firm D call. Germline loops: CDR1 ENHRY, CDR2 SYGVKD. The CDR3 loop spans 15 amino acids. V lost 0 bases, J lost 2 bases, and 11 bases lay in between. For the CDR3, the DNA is TGTGCCATCAGTGAGTCAGGGCAGGCTCCCTACGAGCAGTACTTC. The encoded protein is CAISESGQAPYEQYF.

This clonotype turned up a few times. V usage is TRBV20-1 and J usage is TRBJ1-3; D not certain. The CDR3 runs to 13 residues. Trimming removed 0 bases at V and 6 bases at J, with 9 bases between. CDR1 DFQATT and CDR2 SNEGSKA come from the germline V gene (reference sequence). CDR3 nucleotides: TGCAGTGCTAGAGATGCGGGGATAAACACCATATATTTT. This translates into CSARDAGINTIYF.

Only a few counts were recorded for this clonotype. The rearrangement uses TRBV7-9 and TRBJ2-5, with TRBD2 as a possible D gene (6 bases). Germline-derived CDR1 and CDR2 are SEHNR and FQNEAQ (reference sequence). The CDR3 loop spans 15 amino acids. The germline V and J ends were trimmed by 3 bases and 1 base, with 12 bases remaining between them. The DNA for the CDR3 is TGTGCCAGCAGCTTTGCAGCGGGCGGCCAAGAGACCCAGTACTTC. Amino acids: CASSFAAGGQETQYF.

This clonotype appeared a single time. CDR3 nucleotide sequence: TGCGCCAGCAGCGTCCTACAGGGGATTTTGGAAGGCTACACCTTC. Protein: CASSVLQGILEGYTF. J is TRBJ1-2 and V is TRBV4-1, with 7 bases lining up with TRBD1. CDR1 and CDR2 from the germline V gene are MGHRA and YSYEKL. This CDR3 has 15 amino acids. The trim removed 5 bases at V and 8 bases at J, leaving 14 bases unmatched.

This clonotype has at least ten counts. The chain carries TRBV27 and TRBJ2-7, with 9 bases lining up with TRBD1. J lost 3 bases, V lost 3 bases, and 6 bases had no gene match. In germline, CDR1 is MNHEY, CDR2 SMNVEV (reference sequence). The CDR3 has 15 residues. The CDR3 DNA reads TGTGCCAGCAGTTTCGGGGACAGGGTTTTCTACGAGCAGTACTTC. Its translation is CASSFGDRVFYEQYF.

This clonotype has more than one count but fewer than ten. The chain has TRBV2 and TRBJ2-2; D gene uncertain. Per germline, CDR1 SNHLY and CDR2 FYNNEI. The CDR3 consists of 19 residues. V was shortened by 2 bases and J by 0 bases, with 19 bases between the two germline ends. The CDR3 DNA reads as TGTGCCAGCAGTGAAATGGGCTACAGACCAGAGGCGAACACCGGGGAGCTGTTTTTT. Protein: CASSEMGYRPEANTGELFF.

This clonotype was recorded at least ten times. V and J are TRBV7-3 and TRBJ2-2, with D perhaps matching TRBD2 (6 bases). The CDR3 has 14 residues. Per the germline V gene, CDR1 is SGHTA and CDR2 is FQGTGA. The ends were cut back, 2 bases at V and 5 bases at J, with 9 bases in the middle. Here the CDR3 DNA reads TGTGCCAGCAGCTTACGAGGGAGGACCGGGGAGCTGTTTTTT. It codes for CASSLRGRTGELFF.

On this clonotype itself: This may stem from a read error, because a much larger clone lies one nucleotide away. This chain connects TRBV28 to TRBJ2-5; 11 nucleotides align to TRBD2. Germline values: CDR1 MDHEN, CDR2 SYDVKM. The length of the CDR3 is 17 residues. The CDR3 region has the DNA TGTGCCAGCAGTTCCACCGGGACTAGCGGTAATCAAGGGACCCAGTACTTC. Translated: CASSSTGTSGNQGTQYF. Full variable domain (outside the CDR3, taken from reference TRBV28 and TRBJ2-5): DVKVTQSSRYLVKRTGEKVFLECVQDMDHENMFWYRQDPGLGLRLIYFSYDVKMKEKGDIPEGYSVSREKKERFSLILESASTNQTSMYLCASSSTGTSGNQGTQYFGPGTRLLVL.

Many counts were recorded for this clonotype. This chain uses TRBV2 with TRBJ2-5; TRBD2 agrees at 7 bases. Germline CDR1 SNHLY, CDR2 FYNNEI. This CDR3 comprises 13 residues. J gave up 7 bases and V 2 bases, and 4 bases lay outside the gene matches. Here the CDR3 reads CASSENSGGTQYF. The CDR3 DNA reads TGTGCCAGCAGTGAAAACTCGGGAGGGACCCAGTACTTC.

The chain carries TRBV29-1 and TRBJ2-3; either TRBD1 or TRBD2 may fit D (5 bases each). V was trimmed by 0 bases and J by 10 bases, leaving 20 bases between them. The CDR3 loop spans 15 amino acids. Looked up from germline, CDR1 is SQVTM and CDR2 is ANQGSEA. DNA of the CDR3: TGCAGCGTTGAAGAAGGCCTGGGGACCCCTAGTTCGCAGTATTTT. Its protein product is CSVEEGLGTPSSQYF.

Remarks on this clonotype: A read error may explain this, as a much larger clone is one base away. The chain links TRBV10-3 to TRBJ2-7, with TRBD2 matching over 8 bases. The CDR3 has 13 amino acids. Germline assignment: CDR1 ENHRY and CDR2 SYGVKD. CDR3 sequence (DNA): TGTGCCACAACGCCGGGACTAGAGTACGAGCAGTGCTTC. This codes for CATTPGLEYEQCF.

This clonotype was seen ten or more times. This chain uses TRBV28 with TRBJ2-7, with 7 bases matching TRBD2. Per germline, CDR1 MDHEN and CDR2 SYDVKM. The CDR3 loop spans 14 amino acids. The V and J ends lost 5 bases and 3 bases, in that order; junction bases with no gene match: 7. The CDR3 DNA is TGTGCCAGCAGTCCCCGCCCGGGGGGCTACGAGCAGTACTTC. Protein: CASSPRPGGYEQYF.

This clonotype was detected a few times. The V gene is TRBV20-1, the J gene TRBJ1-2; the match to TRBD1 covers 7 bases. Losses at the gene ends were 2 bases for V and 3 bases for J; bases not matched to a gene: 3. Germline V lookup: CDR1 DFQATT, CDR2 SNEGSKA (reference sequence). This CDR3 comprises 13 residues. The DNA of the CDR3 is TGCAGTGCTAGAAGGGACAGTGACTATGGCTACACCTTC. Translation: CSARRDSDYGYTF.

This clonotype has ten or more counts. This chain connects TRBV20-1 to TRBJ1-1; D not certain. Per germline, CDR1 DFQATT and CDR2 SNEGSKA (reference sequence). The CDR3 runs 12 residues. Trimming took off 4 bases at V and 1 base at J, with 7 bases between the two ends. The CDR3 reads CSATDWNTEAFF. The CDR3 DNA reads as TGCAGTGCTACGGACTGGAACACTGAAGCTTTCTTT.

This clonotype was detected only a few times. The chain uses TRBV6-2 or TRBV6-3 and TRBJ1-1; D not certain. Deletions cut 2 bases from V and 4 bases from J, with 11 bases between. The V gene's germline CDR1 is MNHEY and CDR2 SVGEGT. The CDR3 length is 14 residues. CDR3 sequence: CASSYLSGSTEAFF. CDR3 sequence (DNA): TGTGCCAGCAGTTACCTGAGTGGGAGCACTGAAGCTTTCTTT.

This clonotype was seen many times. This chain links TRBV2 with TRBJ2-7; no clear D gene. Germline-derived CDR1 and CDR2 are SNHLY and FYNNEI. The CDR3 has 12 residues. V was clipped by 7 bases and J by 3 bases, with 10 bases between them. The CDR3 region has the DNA TGTGCCAGCAAGGATCCGAACTACGAGCAGTACTTC. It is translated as CASKDPNYEQYF.

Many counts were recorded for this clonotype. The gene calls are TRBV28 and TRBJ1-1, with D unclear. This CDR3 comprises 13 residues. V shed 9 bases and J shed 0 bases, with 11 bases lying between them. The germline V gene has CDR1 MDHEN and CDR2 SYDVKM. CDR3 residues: CASWSGLNTEAFF. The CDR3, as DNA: TGTGCCAGTTGGTCGGGGTTGAACACTGAAGCTTTCTTT.

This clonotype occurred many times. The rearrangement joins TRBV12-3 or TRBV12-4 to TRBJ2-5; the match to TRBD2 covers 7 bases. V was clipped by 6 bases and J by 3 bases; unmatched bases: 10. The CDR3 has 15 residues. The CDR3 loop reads CASRPSGTRKETQYF. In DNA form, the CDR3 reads TGTGCCAGCAGACCCAGCGGGACCCGTAAAGAGACCCAGTACTTC.